This TCR beta chain came from a study of T cells in Graves' hyperthyroidism and ophthalmopathy. The study, taken as a whole, reports: Blood also held most thyroid clonotypes expanded beyond 0.001.

The length of the CDR3 is 14 residues. Germline-derived CDR1 and CDR2 are SGHRS and YFSETQ. Deletions cut 4 bases from V and 0 bases from J, with 10 bases between. This clonotype was counted ten times or more. Its cognate antigen is unknown. About 10 ml fresh peripheral blood yielded the PBMCs. Amplification of TCR beta CDR3 regions used RNA as the template. The primer set for the first-round RT-PCR of the TCR CDR3 was HTBI. MiXCR, run by TCRdb on the multiplex PCR reads, gives a single entry per CDR3 protein. The profile shows around 300,000 distinct CDR3 sequences, roughly 15% of them singletons. This receptor was identified in a woman aged 40 to 50 with Graves' hyperthyroidism. Material: blood. The genes are TRBV5-1 and TRBJ1-2; possibly TRBD1 for D (5 bases). CDR3 loop: CASSTSGSNYGYTF. CDR3 coding DNA: TGCGCCAGCAGCACCTCAGGGTCTAACTATGGCTACACCTTC.